This T cell receptor beta chain was captured by sequencing in a study of identical twins. Findings of the study overall: In monozygotic twins, models underestimated the sharing of out-of-frame TCR alpha.

Germline assignment: CDR1 SNHLY and CDR2 FYNNEI. CDR3 size: 16 residues. V was pared by 4 bases and J by 4 bases, with 9 bases of the junction left unmatched. With respect to this clonotype: The antigen is undetermined.

TCRdb itself ran the 5' RACE reads through MiXCR, one entry per CDR3 protein. The sample contains about 900,000 distinct CDR3 sequences, 9% to 15% of which appear only once. This sample also appeared in a second study, on yellow fever vaccine responses in identical twins.

The chain links TRBV2 to TRBJ1-5, with 8 bases that match TRBD1. The sample was PBMCs. The clonotype originates from a woman aged 18-29 years in good health. The CDR3 nucleotides read TGTGCCAGCAGTGGGCGGACAGGGAGTGGGAATCAGCCCCAGCATTTT. This encodes CASSGRTGSGNQPQHF.